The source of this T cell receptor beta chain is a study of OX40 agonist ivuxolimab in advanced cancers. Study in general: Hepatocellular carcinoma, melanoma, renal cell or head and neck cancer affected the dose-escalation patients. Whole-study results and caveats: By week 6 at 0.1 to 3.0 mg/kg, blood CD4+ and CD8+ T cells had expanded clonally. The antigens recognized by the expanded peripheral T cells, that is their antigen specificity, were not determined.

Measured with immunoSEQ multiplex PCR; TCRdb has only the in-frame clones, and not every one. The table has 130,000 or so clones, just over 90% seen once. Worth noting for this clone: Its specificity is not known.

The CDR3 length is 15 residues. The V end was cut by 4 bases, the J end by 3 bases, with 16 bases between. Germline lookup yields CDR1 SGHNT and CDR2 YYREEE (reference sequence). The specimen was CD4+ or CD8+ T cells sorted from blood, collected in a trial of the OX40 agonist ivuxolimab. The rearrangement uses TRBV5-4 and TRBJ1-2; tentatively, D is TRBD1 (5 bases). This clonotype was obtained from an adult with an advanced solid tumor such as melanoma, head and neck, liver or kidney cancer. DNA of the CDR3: TGTGCCAGCAGCCCCGGGGCAGGGCAGGACTATGGCTACACCTTC. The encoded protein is CASSPGAGQDYGYTF.